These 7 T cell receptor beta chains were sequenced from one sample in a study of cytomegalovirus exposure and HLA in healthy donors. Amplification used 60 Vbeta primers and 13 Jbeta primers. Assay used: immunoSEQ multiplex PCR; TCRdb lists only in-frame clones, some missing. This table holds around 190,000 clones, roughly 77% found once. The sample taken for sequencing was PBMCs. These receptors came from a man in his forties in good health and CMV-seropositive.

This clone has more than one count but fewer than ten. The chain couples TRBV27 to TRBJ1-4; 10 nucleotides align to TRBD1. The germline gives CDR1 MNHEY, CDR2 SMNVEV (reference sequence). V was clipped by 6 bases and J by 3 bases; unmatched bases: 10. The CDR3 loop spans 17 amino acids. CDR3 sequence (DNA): TGTGCCAGCAGGGAAGGGACAGGGGCGCTCGCTAATGAAAAACTGTTTTTT. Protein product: CASREGTGALANEKLFF.

This CDR3 is CAWSVDGLAGAQFF. DNA of the CDR3: TGTGCCTGGAGCGTCGATGGACTAGCGGGAGCACAGTTCTTC. V gene TRBV30 combines with J gene TRBJ2-1, with 13 positions matching TRBD2. CDR3 length: 14 amino acids. The junction had 9 bases not matched to a gene; V was cut back by 3 bases and J by 13 bases. Germline V gene lookup returns CDR1 GTSNPN and CDR2 SVGIG (reference sequence). Supplemented by reference TRBV30 and TRBJ2-1, the full variable domain reads SQTIHQWPATLVQPVGSPLSLECTVEGTSNPNLYWYRQAAGRGLQLLFYSVGIGQISSEVPQNLSASRPQDRQFILSSKKLLLSDSGFYLCAWSVDGLAGAQFFGPGTRLTVL.

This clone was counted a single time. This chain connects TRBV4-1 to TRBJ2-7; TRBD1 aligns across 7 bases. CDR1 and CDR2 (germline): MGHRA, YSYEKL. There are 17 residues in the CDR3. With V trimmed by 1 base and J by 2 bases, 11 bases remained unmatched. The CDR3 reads CASSQGNPGTVAYEQYF. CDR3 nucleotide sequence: TGCGCCAGCAGCCAAGGCAACCCCGGGACAGTCGCCTACGAGCAGTACTTC.

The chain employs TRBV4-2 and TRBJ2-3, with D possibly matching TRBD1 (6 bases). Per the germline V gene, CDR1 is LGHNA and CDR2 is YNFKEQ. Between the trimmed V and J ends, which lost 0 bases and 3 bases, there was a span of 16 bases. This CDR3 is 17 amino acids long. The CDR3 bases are TGTGCCAGCAGCCAAGATTCGGCAGGGGACCCGACAGATACGCAGTATTTT. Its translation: CASSQDSAGDPTDTQYF.

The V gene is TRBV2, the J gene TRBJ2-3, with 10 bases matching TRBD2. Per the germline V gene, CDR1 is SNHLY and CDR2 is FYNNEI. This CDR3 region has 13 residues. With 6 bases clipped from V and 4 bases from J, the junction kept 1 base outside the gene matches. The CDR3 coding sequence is TGTGCCAGCAGGACTAGCGGGTCAGATACGCAGTATTTT. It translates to CASRTSGSDTQYF.

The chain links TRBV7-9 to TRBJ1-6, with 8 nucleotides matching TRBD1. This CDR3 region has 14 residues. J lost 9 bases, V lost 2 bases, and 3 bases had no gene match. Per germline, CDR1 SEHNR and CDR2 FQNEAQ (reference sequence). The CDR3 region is CASSLTGGPSPLHF. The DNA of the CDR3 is TGTGCCAGCAGCTTAACAGGGGGGCCTTCACCCCTCCACTTT.

The CDR3 coding sequence is TGCGCCAGCAGCCGAGAGTTGGAGTTCCCCTATGGCTACACCTTC. Protein: CASSRELEFPYGYTF. The genes are TRBV4-1 and TRBJ1-2; D not resolved. Trimming took 4 bases from V and 4 from J, leaving 16 bases between them. The CDR3 totals 15 residues. Per germline, CDR1 MGHRA and CDR2 YSYEKL.